Following are 28 T cell receptor beta chains from one sample sequenced in a study of beta chain features in type 1 diabetes. These receptors' targets are unknown. Of the isolated RNA, all was reverse transcribed, and so the sequenced material was expressed TCRB transcripts. Profiled with immunoSEQ multiplex PCR; TCRdb holds only in-frame clones, not every one. The sample has a few hundred thousand clones; roughly 20% are singletons. Notes on the study in general: Among all four CD4+ subsets, Type 1 diabetes patients had TCRB CDR3s that were moderately but significantly shorter.

Input material: naive CD4+ T cells from blood. These TCRs come from a woman aged 40 to 50 with type 1 diabetes.

The chain has TRBV16 and TRBJ2-5, with D uncertain. This CDR3 region has 14 residues. Trimming removed 1 base from V and 1 base from J, with 7 bases in between. CDR1 is KGHSY and CDR2 is FQNENV in the germline V gene. The DNA for the CDR3 is TGTGCCAGCAGCCAATTCCCTTCCCAAGAGACCCAGTACTTC. Amino acids: CASSQFPSQETQYF.

This clone was observed a few times. The same CDR3 is also encoded by other DNA sequences in this sample. The chain couples TRBV10-3 to TRBJ2-5; D is perhaps TRBD1 (5 bases). The germline gives CDR1 ENHRY, CDR2 SYGVKD. This CDR3 has 14 residues. V was clipped by 2 bases and J by 2 bases, with 9 bases between them. CDR3 in amino acids: CAISESTGQETQYF. For the CDR3, the DNA is TGTGCCATCAGTGAGAGTACAGGACAAGAGACCCAGTACTTC.

This clone was seen only a few times. The genes are TRBV10-2 and TRBJ2-3; 8 nucleotides agree with TRBD1. Trimming took 6 bases from V and 0 from J; bases not matched to a gene: 5. CDR1 is WSHSY, CDR2 SAAADI, per germline. CDR3 size: 15 residues. CDR3 residues: CASRQGAWSTDTQYF. CDR3 nucleotide sequence: TGCGCCAGCAGGCAGGGGGCATGGAGCACAGATACGCAGTATTTT.

This rearrangement joins TRBV5-4 to TRBJ2-1, with TRBD1 as a possible D gene (5 bases). Germline V gene lookup returns CDR1 SGHNT and CDR2 YYREEE (reference sequence). This CDR3 contains 15 residues. The ends were cut back, 3 bases at V and 0 bases at J, with 10 bases in the middle. CDR3 residues: CASSSTESSYNEQFF. As DNA, the CDR3 is TGTGCCAGCAGCTCGACAGAAAGCTCCTACAATGAGCAGTTCTTC.

Only a few counts were recorded for this clone. J is TRBJ2-7 and V is TRBV9; maybe TRBD1 (5 bases). Germline values: CDR1 SGDLS, CDR2 YYNGEE. The CDR3 length is 14 residues. V was pared by 0 bases and J by 1 base, with 8 bases between. CDR3 sequence: CASSVGGHSYEQYF. The CDR3 DNA sequence: TGTGCCAGCAGCGTAGGGGGCCATTCCTACGAGCAGTACTTC.

This chain joins TRBV6-5 and TRBJ1-5, with D tentatively TRBD1 (5 bases). With 6 bases removed from V and 7 bases from J, the gap between germline ends came to 16 bases. The CDR3 sequence is 14 residues long. Looked up from germline, CDR1 is MNHEY and CDR2 is SVGAGI. The CDR3 region is CASRPRQTGQPQHF. CDR3 DNA: TGTGCCAGCAGACCTCGACAGACCGGACAGCCCCAGCATTTT.

The rearrangement uses TRBV30 and TRBJ2-5; 9 bases fit TRBD2. The CDR3 is 15 residues long. J was trimmed by 2 bases and V by 0 bases; bases with no gene match: 4. CDR1 and CDR2 (germline): GTSNPN, SVGIG (reference sequence). CDR3 nucleotides: TGTGCCTGGAGTGTTAGGGCGGGAGGGCAAGAGACCCAGTACTTC. Translated: CAWSVRAGGQETQYF.

The chain has TRBV7-8 and TRBJ1-5; a possible D gene is TRBD1 (6 bases). Trimming stripped 1 base from V and 4 bases from J, with 14 bases between. Germline V CDR1 and CDR2: SGHVS, FQNEAQ. The CDR3 loop spans 16 amino acids. CDR3 sequence (DNA): TGTGCCAGCAGCTTAGTCTCAGGGGCTGGGAATCAGCCCCAGCATTTT. Encoded protein: CASSLVSGAGNQPQHF.

This clone was observed a handful of times. The chain links TRBV6-5 to TRBJ2-3, with 7 bases fitting TRBD2. The germline CDR1 and CDR2 sequences are MNHEY and SVGAGI. There are 15 residues in the CDR3. V shed 2 bases, J shed 3 bases, and the junction held 5 bases outside the gene matches. The CDR3 DNA sequence: TGTGCCAGCAGTTACGAAGCGGGAATGACAGATACGCAGTATTTT. Translating it yields CASSYEAGMTDTQYF.

The CDR3 DNA reads TGTGCCAGCAGCAAAGGACTAGCGGGAGGCGAGCAGTTCTTC. Its translation: CASSKGLAGGEQFF. This chain joins TRBV14 and TRBJ2-1; 14 bases align to TRBD2. The germline V gene encodes CDR1 SGHDN and CDR2 FVKESK. The trim removed 5 bases at V and 10 bases at J, leaving 4 bases unmatched. This CDR3 is 14 amino acids long.

This clone was counted a few times. The chain combines TRBV7-3 with TRBJ1-1; 8 bases fit TRBD1. The CDR3 extends over 14 amino acids. Looked up from germline, CDR1 is SGHTA and CDR2 is FQGTGA. The J segment lost 7 bases and the V segment lost 4 bases, leaving 8 bases of the junction unmatched. CDR3 residues: CASSSGQGESEAFF. The CDR3 DNA reads as TGTGCCAGCAGCTCCGGACAGGGCGAAAGTGAAGCTTTCTTT.

This clone was seen a handful of times. V gene TRBV4-3 combines with J gene TRBJ1-2; 8 nucleotides agree with TRBD1. Trimming took 0 bases from V and 4 from J; bases not matched to a gene: 7. CDR3 size: 16 residues. Germline lookup yields CDR1 LGHNA and CDR2 YSLEER. CDR3 protein: CASSQDWTQGAYGYTF. The DNA for the CDR3 is TGCGCCAGCAGCCAAGATTGGACTCAGGGGGCCTATGGCTACACCTTC.

This chain connects TRBV6-4 to TRBJ1-5, with D possibly being TRBD1 (5 bases). Between the trimmed V and J ends, which lost 6 bases and 0 bases, there was a span of 12 bases. Per germline, CDR1 MRHNA and CDR2 SNTAGT. The CDR3 spans 15 residues. The chain's CDR3 is CASSPTGGSNQPQHF. The CDR3 nucleotides read TGTGCCAGCAGCCCCACCGGGGGTAGCAATCAGCCCCAGCATTTT.

This chain uses TRBV7-2 with TRBJ2-4; D remains ambiguous. V shed 3 bases and J shed 5 bases, with 8 bases lying between them. Germline values: CDR1 SGHTA, CDR2 FQGNSA. The CDR3 loop spans 13 amino acids. The CDR3 protein is CASSFGQENIQYF. CDR3 DNA sequence: TGTGCCAGCAGCTTTGGTCAGGAAAACATTCAGTACTTC.

This clone has only a few counts. The chain is built from TRBV11-1 and TRBJ1-2; TRBD1 agrees at 9 bases. CDR1 is SGHAT and CDR2 is FQDESV in the germline V gene (reference sequence). J gave up 8 bases and V 6 bases, and 10 bases lay outside the gene matches. This CDR3 is 14 amino acids long. The CDR3 is CASRSPGQGDGYTF. The CDR3, as DNA: TGTGCCAGCAGGTCACCGGGACAGGGCGACGGCTACACCTTC.

This clone was seen a few times. The CDR3 DNA follows: TGTGCCAGCAGCCTAGGACTAGCGGGAGTCACTGAGCAGTTCTTC. Translation gives CASSLGLAGVTEQFF. The chain carries TRBV7-9 and TRBJ2-1; 13 bases are shared with TRBD2. With V trimmed by 5 bases and J by 9 bases, 7 bases remained unmatched. In germline, CDR1 is SEHNR, CDR2 FQNEAQ (reference sequence). This CDR3 has 15 amino acids.

V usage is TRBV7-9 and J usage is TRBJ2-1; D is possibly TRBD1 (6 bases). Germline loops: CDR1 SEHNR, CDR2 FQNEAQ (reference sequence). V lost 3 bases and J 9 bases, leaving 12 bases between the germline ends. CDR3 length: 13 residues. CDR3 protein: CASSFYRASEQFF. CDR3 DNA: TGTGCCAGCAGCTTTTACAGGGCTAGTGAGCAGTTCTTC.

This chain joins TRBV18 and TRBJ2-7; maybe TRBD1 (6 bases). This CDR3 is built from 15 residues. The germline V gene has CDR1 KGHSH and CDR2 LQKENI. The V end lost 3 bases, the J end lost 6 bases, and 18 bases lay between the germline ends. CDR3 coding DNA: TGTGCCAGCTCACCCGACAGGTTTGATCTCCTCGAGCAGTACTTC. Translated: CASSPDRFDLLEQYF.

Worth noting for this clone: Other DNA sequences from this sample encode an identical CDR3 as well. This chain connects TRBV30 to TRBJ2-1; no clear D. CDR1 is GTSNPN, CDR2 SVGIG, per germline (reference sequence). V dropped 1 base and J dropped 4 bases, with 2 bases sitting between them. CDR3 length: 11 amino acids. CDR3 in amino acids: CAWSAYNEQFF. Here the CDR3 DNA reads TGTGCCTGGAGTGCGTACAATGAGCAGTTCTTC. The full variable domain, with the rest looked up from reference TRBV30 and TRBJ2-1, is SQTIHQWPATLVQPVGSPLSLECTVEGTSNPNLYWYRQAAGRGLQLLFYSVGIGQISSEVPQNLSASRPQDRQFILSSKKLLLSDSGFYLCAWSAYNEQFFGPGTRLTVL.

This clone has a handful of counts. The chain has TRBV5-1 and TRBJ2-5; 8 bases map to TRBD1. CDR1 SGHRS and CDR2 YFSETQ come from the germline V gene. The ends lost 6 bases at V and 1 base at J; junction bases unmatched: 5. The CDR3 is made up of 14 amino acids. The CDR3: CASNPGQGQETQYF. For the CDR3, the DNA is TGCGCCAGCAACCCCGGACAGGGCCAAGAGACCCAGTACTTC.

V is TRBV9 and J is TRBJ2-7; D perhaps matches TRBD2 (6 bases). Germline V gives CDR1 SGDLS, CDR2 YYNGEE. V was clipped by 0 bases and J by 0 bases, with 13 bases between them. The length of the CDR3 is 16 residues. The CDR3 nucleotides read TGTGCCAGCAGCGTAGACGGAGGGACCGGCTCCTACGAGCAGTACTTC. It is translated as CASSVDGGTGSYEQYF.

The rearrangement uses TRBV9 and TRBJ2-2; 9 nucleotides match TRBD2. Germline assignment: CDR1 SGDLS and CDR2 YYNGEE. The trim removed 1 base at V and 4 bases at J, leaving 8 bases unmatched. The CDR3 runs to 17 residues. DNA of the CDR3: TGTGCCAGCAGCGTAAGACTAGCGGACTTAGGCACCGGGGAGCTGTTTTTT. Protein product: CASSVRLADLGTGELFF.

This clone has just a few counts. The V call is TRBV19, the J call TRBJ1-5; D gene unclear. Trimming stripped 6 bases from V and 0 bases from J, with 15 bases between. The CDR3 is 16 amino acids. The germline V gene encodes CDR1 LNHDA and CDR2 SQIVND (reference sequence). The CDR3 region is CASSFNSGNSNQPQHF. CDR3 DNA sequence: TGTGCCAGTAGCTTCAACTCCGGGAATAGCAATCAGCCCCAGCATTTT.

The chain couples TRBV7-3 to TRBJ2-1; no definite D call. This CDR3 spans 16 amino acids. V was pared by 2 bases and J by 7 bases, with 18 bases between. CDR1 and CDR2 from the germline V gene are SGHTA and FQGTGA. Here the CDR3 DNA reads TGTGCCAGCAGCTTAGCAGCGCTAGGCTCCTCGAATGAGCAGTTCTTC. This gives the protein CASSLAALGSSNEQFF.

The V and J genes are TRBV30 and TRBJ2-7, with 10 bases matching TRBD1. CDR1 is GTSNPN, CDR2 SVGIG, per germline (reference sequence). The CDR3 has 13 residues. The V segment lost 6 bases and the J segment 4 bases; nucleotides outside the gene matches: 6. The CDR3 loop is CACEDRGQYEQYF. The CDR3 DNA follows: TGTGCCTGTGAAGACAGGGGGCAATACGAGCAGTACTTC.

The chain links TRBV6-6 to TRBJ2-4; D unresolved. The CDR3 has 14 residues. Germline CDR1 and CDR2: MNHNY and SVGAGI (reference sequence). V was clipped by 6 bases and J by 1 base, with 10 bases between them. As DNA, the CDR3 is TGTGCCAGCAGCTCCGGCGGTGCCAAAAACATTCAGTACTTC. Translated: CASSSGGAKNIQYF.

The V gene is TRBV9, the J gene TRBJ1-1; D gene ambiguous. The length of the CDR3 is 14 residues. CDR1 and CDR2 (germline): SGDLS, YYNGEE. V was shortened by 4 bases and J by 1 base, with 11 bases between the two germline ends. CDR3 in amino acids: CASSTQFANTEAFF. The CDR3 region has the DNA TGTGCCAGCAGCACCCAGTTCGCGAACACTGAAGCTTTCTTT.

The chain links TRBV9 to TRBJ1-2, with 9 nucleotides matching TRBD1. Trimming cost V 4 bases and J 2 bases; bases outside gene matches: 3. The CDR3 extends over 14 amino acids. Germline CDR1 SGDLS, CDR2 YYNGEE. CDR3 region: CASSPGTGNYGYTF. The CDR3 DNA reads as TGTGCCAGCAGCCCTGGGACAGGGAACTATGGCTACACCTTC.